The rows below give T cell receptor beta chains drawn from one sample of a study of regulatory T cells in long-lasting Graves disease. TCRdb re-analysed the multiplex PCR reads in MiXCR, keeping a single row per CDR3 protein. The repertoire holds hundreds of thousands of distinct CDR3 sequences, roughly a fifth seen once, with roughly 13% in the top ten. The material was peripheral blood mononuclear cells (PBMCs), obtained when the disease was refractory, from a patient treated with antithyroid drugs. The source of these receptors is a female donor with Graves disease. Each CDR3 is given with its conserved first and last residue. D genes are given only for firm matches. Some rows have no size entry. The others give once, few or many, or a class for an expanded clone.

CDR3nt: TGTGCCAGCAGCTTATCCCGGACCGTGGGGACCCAGTACTTC; CDR3aa: CASSLSRTVGTQYF; v_gene: TRBV7-8; d_gene: NA; j_gene: TRBJ2-5; abundance: many
CDR3nt: TGCGCCAGCAGCCAGACGCCTTCTCCTGAAGCTTTCTTT; CDR3aa: CASSQTPSPEAFF; v_gene: TRBV4-1; d_gene: NA; j_gene: TRBJ1-1; abundance: NA
CDR3nt: TGTGCCAGCAGCCCAACGGGACAGTTCAACTATGGCTACACCTTC; CDR3aa: CASSPTGQFNYGYTF; v_gene: TRBV7-8; d_gene: TRBD1; j_gene: TRBJ1-2; abundance: few
CDR3nt: TGTGCCAGCTCACCTTTCGACAGTTCCAACACTGAAGCTTTCTTT; CDR3aa: CASSPFDSSNTEAFF; v_gene: TRBV18; d_gene: NA; j_gene: TRBJ1-1; abundance: NA
CDR3nt: TGTGCCAGCAGTCACCGGGACAGGAAAGGCATTCAGTACTTC; CDR3aa: CASSHRDRKGIQYF; v_gene: TRBV6-2/TRBV6-3; d_gene: TRBD1; j_gene: TRBJ2-4; abundance: NA
CDR3nt: TGTGCCAGCAGCCAAGCTGTACAGAACTATGGCTACACCTTC; CDR3aa: CASSQAVQNYGYTF; v_gene: TRBV3-1; d_gene: NA; j_gene: TRBJ1-2; abundance: NA
CDR3nt: TGTGCCAGCAGCTTAGTGGGGGGCAATGAGCAGTCCTTC; CDR3aa: CASSLVGGNEQSF; v_gene: TRBV11-2; d_gene: NA; j_gene: TRBJ2-1; abundance: once
CDR3nt: TGCAGTGCTTTCCCAGCGGGTCGGTCCCAAGAGACCCAGTACTTC; CDR3aa: CSAFPAGRSQETQYF; v_gene: TRBV20-1; d_gene: NA; j_gene: TRBJ2-5; abundance: NA
CDR3nt: TGCGCCAGCAGCTTTGGAACCGGGACAATGAACACTGAAGCTTTCTTT; CDR3aa: CASSFGTGTMNTEAFF; v_gene: TRBV5-1; d_gene: NA; j_gene: TRBJ1-1; abundance: many
CDR3nt: TGTGCCAGCAGTCCGCCAGCGGGAATTACCGGGGAGCTGTTTTTT; CDR3aa: CASSPPAGITGELFF; v_gene: TRBV12-3/TRBV12-4; d_gene: TRBD2; j_gene: TRBJ2-2; abundance: many
CDR3nt: TGCGCCAGCAGCTTGAAGGGGGCCCCGGACACTGAAGCTTTCTTT; CDR3aa: CASSLKGAPDTEAFF; v_gene: TRBV5-1; d_gene: TRBD1; j_gene: TRBJ1-1; abundance: many
CDR3nt: TGCAGCCCCTGGTACCAAGAGACCCAGTACTTC; CDR3aa: CSPWYQETQYF; v_gene: TRBV29-1; d_gene: NA; j_gene: TRBJ2-5; abundance: few
CDR3nt: TGTGCCAGCAGCAAAAGCAATAGGGCGTTCGATGGCTACACCTTC; CDR3aa: CASSKSNRAFDGYTF; v_gene: TRBV3-1; d_gene: NA; j_gene: TRBJ1-2; abundance: many
CDR3nt: TGTGCCAGTAGTATAATCGGGGTCACCGGGGAGCTGTTTTTT; CDR3aa: CASSIIGVTGELFF; v_gene: TRBV19; d_gene: NA; j_gene: TRBJ2-2; abundance: NA
CDR3nt: TGTGCCAGCGGATTGGCTGGAGGGGTGCATGGCTACACCTTC; CDR3aa: CASGLAGGVHGYTF; v_gene: TRBV7-3; d_gene: NA; j_gene: TRBJ1-2; abundance: many
CDR3nt: TGTGCCAGCAGTAACCCGGGACTAGGAACAGATACGCAGTATTTT; CDR3aa: CASSNPGLGTDTQYF; v_gene: TRBV6-1; d_gene: TRBD2; j_gene: TRBJ2-3; abundance: few
CDR3nt: TGTGCCATCAGTTTGACCGGACGGCAAGAGACCCAGTACTTC; CDR3aa: CAISLTGRQETQYF; v_gene: TRBV10-3; d_gene: NA; j_gene: TRBJ2-5; abundance: many
CDR3nt: TGTGCCAGCTGGAGCTACAGGGGGCGCAATGAGCAGTTCTTC; CDR3aa: CASWSYRGRNEQFF; v_gene: TRBV2; d_gene: TRBD1; j_gene: TRBJ2-1; abundance: few
CDR3nt: TGTGCCAGCAGTTCCCCGGGGACTAGCGGAGAGGTAGAGACCCAGTACTTC; CDR3aa: CASSSPGTSGEVETQYF; v_gene: TRBV12-3/TRBV12-4; d_gene: TRBD2; j_gene: TRBJ2-5; abundance: NA
CDR3nt: TGTGCCAGCAGCCAAGGGACTAGCGGGGGGGGCTCTGGGGCCAACGTCCTGACTTTC; CDR3aa: CASSQGTSGGGSGANVLTF; v_gene: TRBV4-2; d_gene: TRBD2; j_gene: TRBJ2-6; abundance: NA
CDR3nt: TGCGCCAGCAGCCAAAGCGGGAGGGTTTCCTACGAGCAGTACTTC; CDR3aa: CASSQSGRVSYEQYF; v_gene: TRBV4-1; d_gene: TRBD2; j_gene: TRBJ2-7; abundance: few
CDR3nt: TGTGCCAGCAGCCAGAAGTCTCAGGACATCAACTCTGGGGCCAACGTCCTGACTTTC; CDR3aa: CASSQKSQDINSGANVLTF; v_gene: TRBV6-1; d_gene: NA; j_gene: TRBJ2-6; abundance: few
CDR3nt: TGTGCCAGCCGGACAGGACGGTACAATGAGCAGTTCTTC; CDR3aa: CASRTGRYNEQFF; v_gene: TRBV28; d_gene: TRBD1; j_gene: TRBJ2-1; abundance: few
CDR3nt: TGTGCCAGCAGTGTAATGGGGGAAGAGCAGTACTTC; CDR3aa: CASSVMGEEQYF; v_gene: TRBV2; d_gene: NA; j_gene: TRBJ2-7; abundance: NA
CDR3nt: TGTGCCAGCAGTGAATTCCAGGGGGCGGGCTACGAGCAGTACTTC; CDR3aa: CASSEFQGAGYEQYF; v_gene: TRBV25-1; d_gene: TRBD1; j_gene: TRBJ2-7; abundance: many
CDR3nt: TGTGCCAGCAGAGGAGGACACGGTTACTACGAGCAGTACTTC; CDR3aa: CASRGGHGYYEQYF; v_gene: TRBV28; d_gene: NA; j_gene: TRBJ2-7; abundance: many
CDR3nt: TGTGCCAGCAGCCCTGCTCGCACTGAAGCTTTCTTT; CDR3aa: CASSPARTEAFF; v_gene: TRBV7-8; d_gene: NA; j_gene: TRBJ1-1; abundance: many
CDR3nt: TGTGCCAGCAGTTTACCCCTTGTGAGAGAAGCTTTCTTT; CDR3aa: CASSLPLVREAFF; v_gene: TRBV28; d_gene: NA; j_gene: TRBJ1-1; abundance: many
CDR3nt: TGTGCCAGCAGTTTCCGGACTAGCGGGAGAACGAACACCGGGGAGCTGTTTTTT; CDR3aa: CASSFRTSGRTNTGELFF; v_gene: TRBV28; d_gene: TRBD2; j_gene: TRBJ2-2; abundance: many
CDR3nt: TGTGCCAGCCGATCCAGGGCAGACGGTGAAAAACTGTTTTTT; CDR3aa: CASRSRADGEKLFF; v_gene: TRBV7-2; d_gene: NA; j_gene: TRBJ1-4; abundance: many
CDR3nt: TGTGCCAGCAGTATCCGACAGGGGGGGGAGACCCAGTACTTC; CDR3aa: CASSIRQGGETQYF; v_gene: TRBV2; d_gene: TRBD1; j_gene: TRBJ2-5; abundance: many
CDR3nt: TGTGCCAGCAGCTCCGCGGGACTGGGTACCTACGAGCAGTACTTC; CDR3aa: CASSSAGLGTYEQYF; v_gene: TRBV5-4; d_gene: NA; j_gene: TRBJ2-7; abundance: NA
CDR3nt: TGTGCCAGCACCCTCCAAGCGGGAGGGCCGGGGGAGCAGTACTTC; CDR3aa: CASTLQAGGPGEQYF; v_gene: TRBV12-3/TRBV12-4; d_gene: TRBD2; j_gene: TRBJ2-7; abundance: many
CDR3nt: TGCAGCGTTGGGGCCCCCGACAGGGGGCGCGGGGAGACCCAGTACTTC; CDR3aa: CSVGAPDRGRGETQYF; v_gene: TRBV29-1; d_gene: TRBD1; j_gene: TRBJ2-5; abundance: few
CDR3nt: TGTGCCAGCAGCTTGGTGCGCACGAACACCGGGGAGCTGTTTTTT; CDR3aa: CASSLVRTNTGELFF; v_gene: TRBV7-8; d_gene: NA; j_gene: TRBJ2-2; abundance: many
CDR3nt: TGTGCCAGCAGCTTTAGCGGGAGGGGCTCCTACAATGAGCAGTTCTTC; CDR3aa: CASSFSGRGSYNEQFF; v_gene: TRBV28; d_gene: TRBD2; j_gene: TRBJ2-1; abundance: many
CDR3nt: TGTGCCATCAGTGACGTCGGTGGAAGCACTGAAGCTTTCTTT; CDR3aa: CAISDVGGSTEAFF; v_gene: TRBV10-3; d_gene: NA; j_gene: TRBJ1-1; abundance: many
CDR3nt: TGTGCCAGCAGGGCCCGTGAAGATGTCTATGGCTACACCTTC; CDR3aa: CASRAREDVYGYTF; v_gene: TRBV6-1; d_gene: NA; j_gene: TRBJ1-2; abundance: many
CDR3nt: TGTGCCACCAGTGACGACCGTGTAGGCTCCTACAATGAGCAGTTCTTC; CDR3aa: CATSDDRVGSYNEQFF; v_gene: TRBV24-1; d_gene: NA; j_gene: TRBJ2-1; abundance: NA
CDR3nt: TGCAGCGTTGGACAGGGACTCAATCAGCCCCAGCATTTT; CDR3aa: CSVGQGLNQPQHF; v_gene: TRBV29-1; d_gene: TRBD1; j_gene: TRBJ1-5; abundance: NA
CDR3nt: TGTGCCAGCAGCTTAGTTGCAGGATCCCTTCGGGAGACCCAGTACTTC; CDR3aa: CASSLVAGSLRETQYF; v_gene: TRBV11-2; d_gene: NA; j_gene: TRBJ2-5; abundance: many
CDR3nt: TGTGCCAGCAGAAGGGACCTAAGCACAGATACGCAGTATTTT; CDR3aa: CASRRDLSTDTQYF; v_gene: TRBV2; d_gene: NA; j_gene: TRBJ2-3; abundance: NA
CDR3nt: TGTGCCAGCAGCTTGGATACAGGGGGCTGGGAGACCCAGTACTTC; CDR3aa: CASSLDTGGWETQYF; v_gene: TRBV7-2; d_gene: TRBD1; j_gene: TRBJ2-5; abundance: few
CDR3nt: TGCAGCGGTCTAATTGGGGGCAAAAACATTCAGTACTTC; CDR3aa: CSGLIGGKNIQYF; v_gene: TRBV29-1; d_gene: NA; j_gene: TRBJ2-4; abundance: NA
CDR3nt: TGTGCCAGCCTGGAGGGTGTCACCGGGGAGCTGTTTTTT; CDR3aa: CASLEGVTGELFF; v_gene: TRBV6-1; d_gene: NA; j_gene: TRBJ2-2; abundance: NA
CDR3nt: TGTGCCAGCAGTATGACTAGCGCGAGCACAGATACGCAGTATTTT; CDR3aa: CASSMTSASTDTQYF; v_gene: TRBV6-1; d_gene: TRBD2; j_gene: TRBJ2-3; abundance: NA
CDR3nt: TGTGCCAGCAGCCCCAGTCAGGACCCCTACACCTTC; CDR3aa: CASSPSQDPYTF; v_gene: TRBV7-9; d_gene: NA; j_gene: TRBJ1-2; abundance: many
CDR3nt: TGTGCCAGCAGTCCGGGACAGGGATACACTGAAGCTTTCTTT; CDR3aa: CASSPGQGYTEAFF; v_gene: TRBV27; d_gene: TRBD1; j_gene: TRBJ1-1; abundance: many
CDR3nt: TGCAGCGTTGAGGGGACTAGCGGGAGGACCAGCTCCTACAATGAGCAGTTCTTC; CDR3aa: CSVEGTSGRTSSYNEQFF; v_gene: TRBV29-1; d_gene: TRBD2; j_gene: TRBJ2-1; abundance: NA
CDR3nt: TGTGCCAGCAGCGTACATCCGGGGGGTGGCAATGAGCAGTTCTTC; CDR3aa: CASSVHPGGGNEQFF; v_gene: TRBV7-3; d_gene: TRBD2; j_gene: TRBJ2-1; abundance: NA
CDR3nt: TGTGCCAGCAGAGAGGCCTTATTCACTGAAGCTTTCTTT; CDR3aa: CASREALFTEAFF; v_gene: TRBV2; d_gene: NA; j_gene: TRBJ1-1; abundance: many
CDR3nt: TGCAGTGCTAATAGCGGGAGGGGAGAGACCCAGTACTTC; CDR3aa: CSANSGRGETQYF; v_gene: TRBV20-1; d_gene: TRBD2; j_gene: TRBJ2-5; abundance: once
CDR3nt: TGTGCCAGTAGTTTTGGGACAGCCTATCAACACACTGAAGCTTTCTTT; CDR3aa: CASSFGTAYQHTEAFF; v_gene: TRBV19; d_gene: TRBD1; j_gene: TRBJ1-1; abundance: few
CDR3nt: TGTGCCAGCAGTTTCCAAGGTGGACGCGGGGATAATTCACCCCTCCACTTT; CDR3aa: CASSFQGGRGDNSPLHF; v_gene: TRBV27; d_gene: NA; j_gene: TRBJ1-6; abundance: few